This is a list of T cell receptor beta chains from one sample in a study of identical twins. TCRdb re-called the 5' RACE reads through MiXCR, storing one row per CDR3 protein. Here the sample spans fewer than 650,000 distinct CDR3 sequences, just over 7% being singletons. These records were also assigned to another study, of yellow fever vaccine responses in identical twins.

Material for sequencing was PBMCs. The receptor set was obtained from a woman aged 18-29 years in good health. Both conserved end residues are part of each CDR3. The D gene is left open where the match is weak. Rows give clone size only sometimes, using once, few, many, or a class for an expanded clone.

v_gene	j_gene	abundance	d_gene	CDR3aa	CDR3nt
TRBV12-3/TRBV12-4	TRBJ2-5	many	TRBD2	CASSLASGGQETQYF	TGTGCCAGCAGCCTGGCTAGCGGGGGTCAAGAGACCCAGTACTTC
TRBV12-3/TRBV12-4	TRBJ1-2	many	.	CASSPRSRQRYGYTF	TGTGCCAGCAGTCCAAGAAGTCGCCAGCGCTATGGCTACACCTTC
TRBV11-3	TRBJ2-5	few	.	CASNPGQGTEGTQYF	TGTGCCAGCAACCCCGGGCAGGGTACTGAGGGGACCCAGTACTTC
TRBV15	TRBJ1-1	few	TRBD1	CATSRDRSNTEAFF	TGTGCCACCAGCAGGGACAGGAGCAACACTGAAGCTTTCTTT
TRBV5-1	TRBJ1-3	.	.	CASSLGNGGNTIYF	TGCGCCAGCAGCTTGGGAAACGGTGGAAACACCATATATTTT
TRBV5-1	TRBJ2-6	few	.	CASAPAGHSGANVLTF	TGCGCCAGCGCACCAGCAGGGCACTCTGGGGCCAACGTCCTGACTTTC
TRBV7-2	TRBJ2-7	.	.	CASSLIAEGTYEQYF	TGTGCCAGCAGCTTAATAGCGGAGGGAACCTACGAGCAGTACTTC
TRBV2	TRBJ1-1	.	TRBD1	CASSAQGDETEAFF	TGTGCCAGCAGTGCCCAGGGGGATGAGACTGAAGCTTTCTTT
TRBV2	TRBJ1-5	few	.	CASTGGVRGEQPQHF	TGTGCCAGCACCGGGGGGGTACGGGGAGAACAGCCCCAGCATTTT
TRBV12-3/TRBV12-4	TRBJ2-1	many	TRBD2	CASSLWSSGRLYEQFF	TGTGCCAGCAGTTTATGGTCTAGCGGGAGGCTGTATGAGCAGTTCTTC
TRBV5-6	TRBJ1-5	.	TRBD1	CASSDGQGGQPQHF	TGTGCCAGCAGCGATGGACAGGGAGGTCAGCCCCAGCATTTT